This T cell receptor beta chain was captured by sequencing in a study of T cell responses to AZD1222 COVID-19 vaccine. Study conclusions and caveats: None of the repertoires were sampled until the peak T cell response had passed. The study found vaccine-associated CD4 TCRs spanning spike, dominant at 160-218 and 743-854.

With regard to this clone: Its antigen is undetermined.

V dropped 5 bases and J dropped 3; count of bases not matched to a gene: 10. Germline-derived CDR1 and CDR2 are SGHTA and FQGTGA. The CDR3 runs 17 residues. TCRdb's copy holds only in-frame clones and misses some; the assay was immunoSEQ multiplex PCR. The profile shows more than 150,000 clones, 88% of them singletons. The TCR comes from an adult in good health. The chain links TRBV7-3 to TRBJ1-1, with TRBD1 identical over 12 bases. This sample comprised peripheral blood, obtained on day 0 of AZD1222 vaccination. CDR3 region: CASSDPGQGAGDTEAFF. CDR3 bases: TGTGCCAGCAGCGACCCGGGACAGGGGGCTGGGGACACTGAAGCTTTCTTT.